The 8 T cell receptor beta chains presented below share a single source sample, sequenced in a study of response to subunit inactivated influenza vaccine. TCRdb called the RT-PCR reads again in MiXCR, with one record for every CDR3 protein. This table holds under 500,000 distinct CDR3 sequences, 11% found once. The sample consisted of PBMCs from blood, taken roughly 47 days after vaccination. The receptors were sampled from a man in his forties or fifties who received an inactivated influenza vaccine.

V gene TRBV5-1 combines with J gene TRBJ2-7, with D perhaps given as TRBD1 or TRBD2 (5 bases each). The V and J ends lost 0 bases and 2 bases respectively, with 24 bases between them. The CDR3 is made up of 19 amino acids. Germline loops: CDR1 SGHRS, CDR2 YFSETQ. The CDR3 loop is CASSLAVFVDSRRPYEQYF. The CDR3 region has the DNA TGCGCCAGCAGCTTGGCGGTTTTTGTTGACAGCCGGAGGCCCTACGAGCAGTACTTC. The full variable domain, completed using reference TRBV5-1 and TRBJ2-7, is KAGVTQTPRYLIKTRGQQVTLSCSPISGHRSVSWYQQTPGQGLQFLFEYFSETQRNKGNFPGRFSGRQFSNSRSEMNVSTLELGDSALYLCASSLAVFVDSRRPYEQYFGPGTRLTVT.

This clonotype was seen a few times. J is TRBJ2-1 and V is TRBV7-2, with 9 bases aligning to TRBD2. The CDR3 is 16 residues long. Germline loops: CDR1 SGHTA, CDR2 FQGNSA. The trim removed 5 bases at V and 6 bases at J, leaving 11 bases unmatched. CDR3 protein: CASSRSLSGGLNEQFF. DNA of the CDR3: TGTGCCAGCAGCCGCTCCCTTAGCGGGGGTCTCAATGAGCAGTTCTTC.

This rearrangement joins TRBV7-2 to TRBJ1-2, with D perhaps matching TRBD1 (5 bases). This CDR3 has 14 amino acids. Germline V CDR1 and CDR2: SGHTA, FQGNSA. V lost 5 bases and J lost 5, with 15 bases in between. The CDR3, as DNA: TGTGCCAGCAGCCTGCCAAGGGACTGGTATGGCTACACCTTC. This sequence encodes CASSLPRDWYGYTF.

A few counts support this clonotype. As DNA, the CDR3 is TGCGCCTCCACCCGGTCAGGGTCTGTTTACGAGCAGTACTTC. Protein: CASTRSGSVYEQYF. The J gene is TRBJ2-7, the V gene TRBV5-1; D may be TRBD1 (5 bases). The ends were cut back, 10 bases at V and 4 bases at J, with 21 bases in the middle. Germline-derived CDR1 and CDR2 are SGHRS and YFSETQ. The CDR3 loop spans 14 amino acids.

This chain links TRBV12-3 or TRBV12-4 with TRBJ2-2; 9 bases match TRBD1. V was clipped by 5 bases and J by 6 bases; unmatched bases: 4. The CDR3 spans 14 residues. The CDR3 nucleotides are TGTGCCAGCAGTACAGGGGGCATGGCCGGGGAGCTGTTTTTT. It specifies CASSTGGMAGELFF.

Only a few counts were recorded for this clonotype. This rearrangement joins TRBV14 to TRBJ2-1, with 8 bases fitting TRBD2. Trimming at V came to 4 bases and at J to 1 base, leaving 6 bases not matched to a gene. Germline V gene data show CDR1 as SGHDN and CDR2 as FVKESK. The CDR3 has 16 amino acids. CDR3 region: CASSPLSSGSYNEQFF. The CDR3 DNA reads as TGTGCCAGCAGCCCCCTTTCTAGCGGGTCCTACAATGAGCAGTTCTTC.

The chain carries TRBV12-3 or TRBV12-4 and TRBJ2-7; tentatively, D is TRBD2 (6 bases). V lost 5 bases and J 2 bases, leaving 13 bases between the germline ends. This CDR3 comprises 14 residues. CDR3 sequence: CASSKAGYTYEQYF. In DNA form, the CDR3 reads TGTGCCAGCAGTAAGGCGGGGTATACCTACGAGCAGTACTTC.

This clonotype was counted at least ten times. The gene calls are TRBV9 and TRBJ2-3; 9 nucleotides agree with TRBD2. V shed 2 bases, J shed 4 bases, and the junction held 8 bases outside the gene matches. The CDR3 is 16 residues long. Per germline, CDR1 SGDLS and CDR2 YYNGEE. The CDR3: CASSVGTSQGSDTQYF. DNA of the CDR3: TGTGCCAGCAGCGTCGGGACTAGCCAGGGATCAGATACGCAGTATTTT.